The T cell receptor beta chain described here comes from a study of tumor-infiltrating lymphocytes in oesophageal squamous cell carcinoma. Each CDR3 protein gets one entry after TCRdb re-called the PCR reads with MiXCR. The sample includes around 20,000 distinct CDR3 sequences, around two fifths of them seen just once. The CDR3 has 16 residues. The V segment lost 7 bases and the J segment 5 bases; nucleotides outside the gene matches: 8. This clonotype is medium-sized. The rearrangement joins TRBV12-3 or TRBV12-4 to TRBJ2-3; 14 positions agree with TRBD2. Input material: esophageal tumor tissue. The receptor comes from a male donor with esophageal squamous cell carcinoma. CDR3 coding DNA: TGTGCCAGCATTCCAGGACTAGCGGGGGGAGTAGATACGCAGTATTTT. This encodes CASIPGLAGGVDTQYF.